Below, 14 T cell receptor beta chains from the same sample are listed, as sequenced in a study of beta chain features in type 1 diabetes. Expressed TCRB transcripts were sequenced because the isolated RNA had all been reverse transcribed beforehand. Here immunoSEQ multiplex PCR was the method, and the copy in TCRdb shows in-frame clones only, minus some. The table lists over 350,000 clones, roughly 16% of them singletons. Material: naive CD4+ T cells from blood. The receptor source for this set is a woman between 18 and 30 years old in good health.

This clone was seen more than once but under ten times. The chain has TRBV29-1 and TRBJ2-1; D may be TRBD2 (6 bases). Germline assignment: CDR1 SQVTM and CDR2 ANQGSEA. This CDR3 is 15 amino acids long. The V end lost 0 bases, the J end lost 8 bases, and 17 bases lay between the germline ends. The CDR3 DNA sequence: TGCAGCGTTGAAGATAGGATCCTAGCGCGCTATGAGCAGTTCTTC. This gives the protein CSVEDRILARYEQFF.

The rearrangement links TRBV7-9 to TRBJ1-2; 9 bases line up with TRBD1. The ends lost 5 bases at V and 5 bases at J; junction bases unmatched: 6. Per the germline V gene, CDR1 is SEHNR and CDR2 is FQNEAQ (reference sequence). This CDR3 comprises 14 residues. The CDR3 region has the DNA TGTGCCAGCAGCCTGGGGGGGACAGGGTATGGCTACACCTTC. The encoded protein is CASSLGGTGYGYTF.

This clone was detected a few times. J is TRBJ2-1 and V is TRBV7-2; 7 bases are shared with TRBD2. The junction had 12 bases not matched to a gene; V was cut back by 6 bases and J by 4 bases. The CDR3 has 16 residues. CDR1 SGHTA and CDR2 FQGNSA come from the germline V gene. For the CDR3, the DNA is TGTGCCAGCAGTCTAAGGGGCGGGAGTCGGTACAATGAGCAGTTCTTC. Translation gives CASSLRGGSRYNEQFF.

In its sample, this clone was seen a few times. The chain has TRBV7-2 and TRBJ2-6, with D perhaps matching TRBD2 (5 bases). Germline V gene lookup returns CDR1 SGHTA and CDR2 FQGNSA. This CDR3 spans 14 amino acids. V shed 1 base and J shed 4 bases, with 5 bases lying between them. The CDR3 sequence is CASSLGGGANVLTF. The CDR3 nucleotides are TGTGCCAGCAGCTTAGGAGGGGGGGCCAACGTCCTGACTTTC.

This clone has just a few counts. V usage is TRBV15 and J usage is TRBJ1-4; 8 bases map to TRBD1. V trimming: 0 bases; J trimming: 12 bases; junction bases outside the gene matches: 3. Per the germline V gene, CDR1 is LNHNV and CDR2 is YYDKDF (reference sequence). The CDR3 has 13 amino acids. This chain's CDR3 is CATSREDRVELFF. CDR3 DNA sequence: TGTGCCACCAGCAGAGAGGACAGGGTGGAACTGTTTTTT.

J is TRBJ1-1 and V is TRBV18, with D perhaps TRBD1 (5 bases). Germline assignment: CDR1 KGHSH and CDR2 LQKENI. The germline V and J ends were trimmed by 6 bases and 0 bases, with 11 bases remaining between them. This CDR3 has 14 residues. The CDR3 DNA reads TGTGCCAGCTCGCGTGCGACAGTGAACACTGAAGCTTTCTTT. Translated, it gives CASSRATVNTEAFF.

This chain connects TRBV5-1 to TRBJ2-7, with 7 positions matching TRBD1. CDR1 SGHRS and CDR2 YFSETQ come from the germline V gene. The CDR3 length is 15 residues. V lost 4 bases to trimming and J lost 0 bases; unmatched junction nucleotides: 7. CDR3 nucleotides: TGCGCCAGCAGCCCAGGGACAGTTAGCTCCTACGAGCAGTACTTC. Its translation is CASSPGTVSSYEQYF.

V and J are TRBV29-1 and TRBJ2-7, with 7 bases that match TRBD2. This CDR3 has 14 amino acids. Germline V gene sequence: CDR1 SQVTM, CDR2 ANQGSEA. J was trimmed by 3 bases and V by 1 base; bases with no gene match: 6. CDR3 nucleotides: TGCAGCGTTGAAGGCGGGAGTTTCATCTACGAGCAGTACTTC. It codes for CSVEGGSFIYEQYF.

V is TRBV9 and J is TRBJ2-1, with a weak D call TRBD2 (6 bases). Germline-derived CDR1 and CDR2 are SGDLS and YYNGEE. Trimming took off 0 bases at V and 7 bases at J, with 14 bases between the two ends. CDR3 length: 15 amino acids. The CDR3 nucleotides are TGTGCCAGCAGCGTAGTCCTAGCGAGAACAAATGAGCAGTTCTTC. Protein sequence: CASSVVLARTNEQFF.

To note about this clone: Other DNA sequences of this sample code for an identical CDR3. The chain recombines TRBV9 with TRBJ2-2, with D possibly being TRBD1 (6 bases). CDR3 length: 15 residues. Germline V gene lookup returns CDR1 SGDLS and CDR2 YYNGEE. Trimming pared 0 bases from V and 6 bases from J, leaving 12 bases between. CDR3 loop: CASSVGGRGAGELFF. DNA of the CDR3: TGTGCCAGCAGCGTAGGGGGCAGGGGTGCCGGGGAGCTGTTTTTT.

The V call is TRBV5-1, the J call TRBJ1-2; maybe TRBD1 (6 bases). This CDR3 contains 13 residues. The V end lost 4 bases, the J end lost 5 bases, and 12 bases lay between the germline ends. Germline V gene data show CDR1 as SGHRS and CDR2 as YFSETQ. CDR3 in amino acids: CASSQGTEYGYTF. CDR3 coding DNA: TGCGCCAGCAGCCAGGGGACGGAGTATGGCTACACCTTC.

This clone was detected only once. This chain connects TRBV6-5 to TRBJ1-1; tentatively, D is TRBD1 (6 bases). Germline V lookup: CDR1 MNHEY, CDR2 SVGAGI. The CDR3 spans 16 residues. V lost 2 bases to trimming and J lost 0 bases, with 13 bases between them. CDR3 bases: TGTGCCAGCAGTTACAGGGGGGGTGGGTTGAACACTGAAGCTTTCTTT. Translating gives CASSYRGGGLNTEAFF.

The CDR3: CAISAGTSGAYEQYF. The CDR3 DNA is TGTGCCATCAGTGCCGGGACTAGCGGAGCCTACGAGCAGTACTTC. This chain uses TRBV10-3 with TRBJ2-7; 11 positions agree with TRBD2. V trimming: 4 bases; J trimming: 2 bases; junction bases outside the gene matches: 4. From germline, CDR1 is ENHRY and CDR2 SYGVKD. This CDR3 region has 15 residues.

The chain couples TRBV29-1 to TRBJ1-2; tentative D call: TRBD1 (5 bases). V lost 5 bases and J 0 bases, leaving 13 bases between the germline ends. The germline CDR1 and CDR2 sequences are SQVTM and ANQGSEA. The CDR3 extends over 14 amino acids. CDR3 bases: TGCAGCGTTCTACGCGGGGGAGCTAACTATGGCTACACCTTC. Its translation: CSVLRGGANYGYTF.